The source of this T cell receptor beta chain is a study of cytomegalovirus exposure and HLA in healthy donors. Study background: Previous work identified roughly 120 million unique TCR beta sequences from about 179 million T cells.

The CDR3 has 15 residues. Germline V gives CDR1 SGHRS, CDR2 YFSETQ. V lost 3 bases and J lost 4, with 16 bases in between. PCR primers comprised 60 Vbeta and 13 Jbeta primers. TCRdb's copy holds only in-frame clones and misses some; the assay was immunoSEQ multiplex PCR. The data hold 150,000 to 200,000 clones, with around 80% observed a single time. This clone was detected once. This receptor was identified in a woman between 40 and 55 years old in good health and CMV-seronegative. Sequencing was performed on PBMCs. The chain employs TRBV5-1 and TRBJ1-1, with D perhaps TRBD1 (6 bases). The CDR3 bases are TGCGCCAGCAGCTATCAATTAAACAGGGCCACTGAAGCTTTCTTT. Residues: CASSYQLNRATEAFF.